This T cell receptor (beta chain) was sequenced during a study of regulatory T cells in long-lasting Graves disease. HTBI primers from iRepertoire and Arm-PCR of CDR3 regions yielded the TCR beta libraries. TCRdb passed the multiplex PCR reads through MiXCR, listing each CDR3 protein once. This table has around 250,000 distinct CDR3 sequences, about 19% appearing once. With V trimmed by 6 bases and J by 0 bases, 4 bases remained unmatched. The length of the CDR3 is 15 residues. Germline V gene data show CDR1 as SGHTA and CDR2 as FQGNSA. Time point denoted: newly diagnosed GD, antithyroid drugs for less than 3 months. RNA extracted from PBMCs served as the sequencing template.

The TCR was taken from a female donor with Graves disease. The V call is TRBV7-2, the J call TRBJ1-5, with TRBD1 matching 8 bases. Material: peripheral blood mononuclear cells (PBMCs), obtained at new diagnosis, from a patient treated with antithyroid drugs. CDR3: CASRRDRYSNQPQHF. The CDR3 region has the DNA TGTGCCAGCAGACGGGACAGGTATAGCAATCAGCCCCAGCATTTT.